These T cell receptor beta chains were read from a single sample in a study of blood T cell repertoires in COVID-19. Profiled with immunoSEQ multiplex PCR; TCRdb holds only in-frame clones, not every one. The sample includes some 360,000 clones, 88% of them seen just once. Sequenced input: PBMCs or T cells enriched from blood (not recorded which). These receptors all stem from a woman in her twenties or thirties who had been exposed to COVID-19. CDR3s include the opening cysteine and the closing phenylalanine or tryptophan. The D gene is left open where the match is weak. Expanded clones are given a class, and other clones once, few, many or no size at all.

clone_size,j_call,v_call,d_call,cdr3_aa,cdr3_nt
.,TRBJ1-2,TRBV6-5,TRBD1,CASSYQGGRYGYTF,TGTGCCAGCAGTTACCAAGGGGGCCGGTATGGCTACACCTTC
.,TRBJ1-1,TRBV7-9,TRBD1,CASSSGTANTEAFF,TGTGCCAGCAGCTCGGGGACAGCTAACACTGAAGCTTTCTTT
.,TRBJ2-3,TRBV4-2,TRBD2,CASSQEWLAGGKVTQYF,TGTGCCAGCAGCCAAGAGTGGTTAGCGGGAGGGAAGGTTACGCAGTATTTT
.,TRBJ2-1,TRBV30,TRBD2,CAWNLLAGGPGEQFF,TGTGCCTGGAACCTACTAGCGGGAGGGCCGGGTGAGCAGTTCTTC
.,TRBJ1-2,TRBV7-3,.,CASSASRNGGAYGYTF,TGTGCCAGCAGCGCTTCCCGAAACGGGGGGGCATATGGCTACACCTTC
.,TRBJ1-1,TRBV7-9,.,CASSYGDTEAFF,TGTGCCAGCAGCTACGGGGACACTGAAGCTTTCTTT
.,TRBJ2-2,TRBV25-1,TRBD1,CASSTGQGDTGELFF,TGTGCCAGCAGTACGGGACAGGGGGACACCGGGGAGCTGTTTTTT
.,TRBJ2-1,TRBV3-1/TRBV3-2,TRBD2,CASSQERLAGVNEQFF,TGTGCCAGCAGCCAAGAGAGACTAGCGGGAGTCAATGAGCAGTTCTTC
.,TRBJ1-1,TRBV11-1,.,CASSLEDQVTEAFF,TGTGCCAGCAGCTTAGAAGATCAGGTAACTGAAGCTTTCTTT
once,TRBJ2-7,TRBV11-2,TRBD1,CASSHRQGSGEQYF,TGTGCCAGCAGCCATCGACAGGGGTCGGGCGAGCAGTACTTC
.,TRBJ1-3,TRBV7-8,.,CASSLRDTGGNTIYF,TGTGCCAGCAGCCTCCGGGACACCGGTGGAAACACCATATATTTT
.,TRBJ1-2,TRBV6-6,TRBD1,CASRNTGGGYTF,TGTGCCAGCAGGAATACAGGGGGTGGCTACACCTTC
once,TRBJ1-3,TRBV18,.,CASSAQQGPDSGNTIYF,TGTGCCAGCTCAGCTCAGCAGGGCCCAGATTCTGGAAACACCATATATTTT
.,TRBJ2-1,TRBV18,TRBD2,CASSPLAGDHNEQFF,TGTGCCAGCTCACCACTAGCGGGAGATCACAATGAGCAGTTCTTC
.,TRBJ2-7,TRBV29-1,TRBD1,CSVVTGHSYEQYF,TGCAGCGTTGTGACAGGGCACTCCTACGAGCAGTACTTC
.,TRBJ1-5,TRBV29-1,TRBD1,CSVALQGYNQPQHF,TGCAGCGTTGCCCTACAGGGGTACAATCAGCCCCAGCATTTT
once,TRBJ2-7,TRBV27,TRBD2,CASSLIRAGAYEQYF,TGTGCCAGCAGTTTAATTAGGGCGGGAGCCTACGAGCAGTACTTC
.,TRBJ2-7,TRBV10-3,.,CAISGTTTYEQYF,TGTGCCATCAGTGGGACAACTACCTACGAGCAGTACTTC
.,TRBJ2-7,TRBV6-5,.,CVISKVSTPLEQYF,TGTGTCATTAGCAAGGTCTCTACCCCTCTCGAGCAGTACTTC
.,TRBJ2-7,TRBV3-1/TRBV3-2,.,CASSHLLRFGEQYF,TGTGCCAGCAGCCACCTCCTCAGGTTTGGCGAGCAGTACTTC
.,TRBJ2-5,TRBV6-5,TRBD2,CASSYSRLAERETQYF,TGTGCCAGCAGTTACTCGAGGCTAGCGGAGAGGGAGACCCAGTACTTC
once,TRBJ2-1,TRBV19,.,CASSIRLALGNEQFF,TGTGCCAGTAGTATCCGACTCGCGCTCGGCAATGAGCAGTTCTTC
few,TRBJ1-2,TRBV18,.,CASSPYERTANYGYTF,TGTGCCAGCTCACCCTACGAACGGACAGCTAACTATGGCTACACCTTC